This passage covers 12 T cell receptor beta chains from one sample sequenced in a study of CD4 and CD8 cells across lung adenocarcinoma regions listed by TCRdb under 2018. The library was made by PCR. TCRdb shows the sequencer as HiSeq X Ten. TCRdb redid the processing of the public reads, applying fastp at Q25 and MiXCR, and retained in-frame beta chains. Every entry covers one CDR3 protein and lists the most common genes and DNA from its rows. The sample table contains about 25,000 distinct CDR3 sequences; only one count was recorded for 50% to 55% of them. The leading ten clones occupy around 44% of the sample. The sample comprised CD8+ T cells from the center of a lung tumor. The cell subset or site label on this specimen signifies: tumor center region. The receptors were gathered from a male donor with lung adenocarcinoma. The CD4 and CD8 labels of this study may be unreliable.

The CDR3, as DNA: TGTGCCAGCAGCCAGGACAGAGTCCTTGCCTACGAGCAGTACTTC. This codes for CASSQDRVLAYEQYF. The chain has TRBV6-1 and TRBJ2-5; weak D call: TRBD1 (6 bases). The J call may be faulty, since TRBJ2-7 better matches the DNA end. This CDR3 has 15 residues. Germline CDR1 MNHNS, CDR2 SASEGT.

The chain links TRBV9 to TRBJ2-5, with 7 nucleotides matching TRBD2. V was pared by 0 bases and J by 5 bases, with 4 bases of the junction left unmatched. This CDR3 contains 14 residues. Germline V gives CDR1 SGDLS, CDR2 YYNGEE. CDR3 sequence reads: CASSVGVGRETQYF. In DNA, the CDR3 is TGTGCCAGCAGCGTAGGTGTCGGGAGGGAGACCCAGTACTTC. Full variable domain (rest looked up from reference TRBV9 and TRBJ2-5): DSGVTQTPKHLITATGQRVTLRCSPRSGDLSVYWYQQSLDQGLQFLIQYYNGEERAKGNILERFSAQQFPDLHSELNLSSLELGDSALYFCASSVGVGRETQYFGPGTRLLVL.

The chain combines TRBV3-1 with TRBJ2-1; D not resolved. Trimming pared 0 bases from V and 10 bases from J, leaving 10 bases between. The CDR3 has 13 amino acids. CDR1 and CDR2 from the germline V gene are LGHDT and YNNKEL (reference sequence). DNA of the CDR3: TGTGCCAGCAGCCAAGATGTTTTAACAGAGCAGTTCTTC. Translation: CASSQDVLTEQFF.

Of note for this clonotype: Being one base from a much bigger clone, this may be a read error. J is TRBJ2-5 and V is TRBV5-6, with D possibly being TRBD1 (6 bases). Germline V gene lookup returns CDR1 SGHDT and CDR2 YYEEEE. V was shortened by 4 bases and J by 4 bases, with 14 bases between the two germline ends. The CDR3 covers 14 residues. For the CDR3, the DNA is TGTGCCAGCAGCCCCCCGGGACACCGAGAGACCCAGTACTTC. The encoded protein is CASSPPGHRETQYF.

Details on this clonotype: An end of the junction differs from the germline gene, which may be a read error. The chain combines TRBV6-1 with TRBJ2-2; possibly TRBD1 for D (7 bases). The CDR3 loop spans 15 amino acids. In germline, CDR1 is MNHNS, CDR2 SASEGT. Written as DNA, the CDR3 is TGTGCCAGCAGCGGACAGGCGGAGGGCACCGAGACGCTGTATTTT. Translation: CASSGQAEGTETLYF.

This clonotype showed up many times. The rearrangement uses TRBV20-1 and TRBJ2-3; 9 nucleotides line up with TRBD2. This CDR3 has 13 amino acids. Germline assignment: CDR1 DFQATT and CDR2 SNEGSKA (reference sequence). Unmatched junction bases numbered 9, after V lost 6 bases and J lost 8 bases. CDR3 in DNA: TGCAGTGCCCGGCCCCCAGCGGGAGGTACGCAGTATTTT. It encodes CSARPPAGGTQYF.

With regard to this clonotype: A read error may account for a junction end that differs from germline. The chain is built from TRBV12-3 or TRBV12-4 and TRBJ2-6; perhaps TRBD1 as D (5 bases). The CDR3 runs 15 residues. CDR3: CASSRQRSWANVLTF. CDR3 nucleotides: TGTGCCAGCAGTCGACAGCGCTCGTGGGCCAACGTGCTGACTTTC.

This clonotype turned up a few times. This chain connects TRBV6-1 to TRBJ1-2; 7 bases are shared with TRBD1. Germline V gene data show CDR1 as MNHNS and CDR2 as SASEGT. V lost 8 bases to trimming and J lost 5 bases; unmatched junction nucleotides: 8. There are 13 residues in the CDR3. The CDR3 loop reads CASRIGTEYGYTF. In nucleotides, the CDR3 is TGTGCCAGCCGGATTGGGACAGAATATGGCTACACCTTC.

The chain links TRBV9 to TRBJ2-1; the match to TRBD2 covers 10 bases. Gene TRBJ2-7 matches the end of the DNA better, so the J call may be wrong. This CDR3 has 17 amino acids. Germline loops: CDR1 SGDLS, CDR2 YYNGEE. The CDR3 here is CASSVAPGLAESGEQYF. The CDR3 coding sequence is TGTGCCAGCAGCGTAGCTCCCGGACTAGCGGAGTCGGGAGAGCAGTACTTC.

This clonotype was observed a single time. V and J are TRBV3-1 and TRBJ2-3; D is unclear. This CDR3 spans 14 amino acids. The germline V and J ends were trimmed by 0 bases and 7 bases, with 11 bases remaining between them. Germline V lookup: CDR1 LGHDT, CDR2 YNNKEL (reference sequence). The CDR3 DNA reads TGTGCCAGCAGCCAAGAGAGACGCTCCAATACGCAGTATTTT. Its translation: CASSQERRSNTQYF.

This clonotype was seen at least ten times. CDR3 nucleotide sequence: TGTGCCAGCAGCCATTCGACAGAGGTTATATCGGGCTACACCTTC. Amino acids: CASSHSTEVISGYTF. The chain carries TRBV7-2 and TRBJ1-2; the D gene is possibly TRBD1 (5 bases). Germline CDR1 SGHTA, CDR2 FQGNSA. This CDR3 region has 15 residues. Trimming removed 5 bases from V and 8 bases from J, with 21 bases in between.

V gene TRBV4-1 combines with J gene TRBJ2-4; perhaps D is TRBD1 or TRBD2 (5 bases each). Trimming stripped 1 base from V and 13 bases from J, with 20 bases between. The germline CDR1 and CDR2 sequences are MGHRA and YSYEKL. The CDR3 contains 15 residues. The CDR3 DNA is TGCGCCAGCAGCCAAGGGGGGTGTGGCAAAAACACGCAGTACTTC. It yields the protein CASSQGGCGKNTQYF.